This TCR beta chain stems from a study of Siglec-9 on CD8 T cells in melanoma (dated by TCRdb to about 2019). At the level of the whole study: The study examined the expression of Siglec-9 on CD8+ T cells and how Siglec-9 regulates T cells within the melanoma tumor microenvironment. Broader findings and caveats from the paper: According to the reported findings, Siglec-9 marked and regulated a subset of effector memory CD8+ T cells that seemed to build up inside melanoma tumors.

Receptor libraries were prepared by the immunoSEQ multiplex PCR assay. Not all clones reach the TCRdb copy of this immuneACCESS table, which keeps in-frame sequences only. Checked studies attribute under half of the gap to unresolved V genes and leave the rest unexplained. Within this sample are roughly 35,000 clones, with 80% to 85% of them counted one time only. About 1.8% of the sample belongs to the ten largest clones. The germline V gene supplies CDR1 MNHNS and CDR2 SASEGT. V is shortened by 5 bases, J by 1 base, and the region joining them spans 9 bases. From the cysteine up to the phenylalanine, the CDR3 has a length of 13 residues. CDR3 DNA only is kept here, 39 bases in frame from base 1. On this clone itself: The antigen this receptor binds is unknown. Qualities for individual bases were not recorded, and no much larger clone is one base off.

The V and J segments used are TRBV6-1 and TRBJ2-7, with no confidently assigned D gene. This receptor was taken from a human donor in good health. Sequencing was done on a sample of Siglec-9- CD8+ T cells sorted from blood. The sample's cell subset or site label is to be understood as: CD8 T cells lacking Siglec-9. The CDR3 loop reads CASSPRPSYEQYF. The nucleotide sequence is given as TGTGCCAGCAGTCCCCGGCCATCCTACGAGCAGTACTTC.